This record concerns one TCR beta chain sequence. The antigen is unknown. The data belong to a study of T cell responses to AZD1222 COVID-19 vaccine. Study-wide results and caveats: The CD4 TCRs associated with vaccination extended across spike and predominated at 160-218 and 743-854. Epitopes outside B.1.351 and B.1.1.7 mutated regions reportedly drew nearly half of spike TCRs. The study sampled repertoires only after the peak T cell response.

Repertoires were generated with immunoSEQ multiplex PCR, while TCRdb's copy carries only in-frame clones and drops some. The sample has 150,000 to 200,000 clones; around 90% are singletons. The source was peripheral blood, collected 28 days after the second dose of the MenACWY control vaccine. The origin of this receptor is an adult who received the MenACWY meningococcal vaccine as a control.

CDR3 region: CASSLAGGGGNQPQHF. CDR3 nucleotides: TGTGCCAGCAGCTTAGCCGGGGGGGGTGGTAATCAGCCCCAGCATTTT. The chain recombines TRBV11-2 with TRBJ1-5; maybe TRBD1 (5 bases). Trimming took 1 base from V and 4 from J, leaving 14 bases between them. CDR3 length: 16 residues. Germline-derived CDR1 and CDR2 are SGHAT and FQNNGV.